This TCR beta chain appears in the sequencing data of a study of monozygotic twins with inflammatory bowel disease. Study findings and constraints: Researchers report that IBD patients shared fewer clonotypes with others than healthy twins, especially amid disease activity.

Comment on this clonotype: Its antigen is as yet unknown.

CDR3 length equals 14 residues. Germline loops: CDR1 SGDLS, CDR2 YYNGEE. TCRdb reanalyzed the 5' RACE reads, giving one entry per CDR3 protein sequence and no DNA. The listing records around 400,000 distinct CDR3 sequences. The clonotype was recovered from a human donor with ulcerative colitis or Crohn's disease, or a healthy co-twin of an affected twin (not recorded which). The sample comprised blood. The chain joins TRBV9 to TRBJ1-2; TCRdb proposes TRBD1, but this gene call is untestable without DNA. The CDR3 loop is CASSVGSGDYGYTF.